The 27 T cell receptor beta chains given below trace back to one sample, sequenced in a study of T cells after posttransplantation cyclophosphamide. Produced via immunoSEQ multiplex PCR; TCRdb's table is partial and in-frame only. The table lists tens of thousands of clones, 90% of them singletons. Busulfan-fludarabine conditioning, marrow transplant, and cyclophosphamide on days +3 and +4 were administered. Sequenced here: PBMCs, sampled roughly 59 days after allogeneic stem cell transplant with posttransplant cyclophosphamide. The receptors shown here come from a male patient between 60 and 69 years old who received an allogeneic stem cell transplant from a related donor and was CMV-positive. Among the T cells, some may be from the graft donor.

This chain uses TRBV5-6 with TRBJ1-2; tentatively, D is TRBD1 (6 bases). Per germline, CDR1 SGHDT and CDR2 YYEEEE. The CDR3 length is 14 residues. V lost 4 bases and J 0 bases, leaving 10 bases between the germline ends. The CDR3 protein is CASSLWTANYGYTF. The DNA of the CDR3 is TGTGCCAGCAGCCTGTGGACAGCTAACTATGGCTACACCTTC.

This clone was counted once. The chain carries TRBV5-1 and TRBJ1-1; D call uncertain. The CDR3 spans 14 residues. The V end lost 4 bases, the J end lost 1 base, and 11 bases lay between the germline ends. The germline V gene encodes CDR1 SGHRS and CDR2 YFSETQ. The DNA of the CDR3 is TGCGCCAGCAGCCGTCAGATCGAGAACACTGAAGCTTTCTTT. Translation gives CASSRQIENTEAFF.

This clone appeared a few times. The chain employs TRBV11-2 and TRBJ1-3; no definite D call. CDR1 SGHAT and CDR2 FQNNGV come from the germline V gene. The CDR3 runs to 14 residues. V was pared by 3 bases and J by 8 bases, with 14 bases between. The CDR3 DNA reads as TGTGCCAGCAGCTTTTCCGGACTTAGATACACCATATATTTT. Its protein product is CASSFSGLRYTIYF.

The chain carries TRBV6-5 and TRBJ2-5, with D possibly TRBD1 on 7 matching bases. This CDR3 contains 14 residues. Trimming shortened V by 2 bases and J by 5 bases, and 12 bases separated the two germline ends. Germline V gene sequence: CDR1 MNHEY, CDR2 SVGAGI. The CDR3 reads CASSYGAGGETQYF. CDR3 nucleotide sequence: TGTGCCAGCAGTTACGGGGCAGGGGGGGAGACCCAGTACTTC.

CDR3 loop: CASSFSSGNTIYF. The CDR3, as DNA: TGCGCCAGCAGCTTTAGCTCTGGAAACACCATATATTTT. The chain carries TRBV5-1 and TRBJ1-3; D is unresolved. V was cut by 2 bases and J by 0 bases, with 3 bases left in between. Looked up from germline, CDR1 is SGHRS and CDR2 is YFSETQ. The CDR3 loop spans 13 amino acids.

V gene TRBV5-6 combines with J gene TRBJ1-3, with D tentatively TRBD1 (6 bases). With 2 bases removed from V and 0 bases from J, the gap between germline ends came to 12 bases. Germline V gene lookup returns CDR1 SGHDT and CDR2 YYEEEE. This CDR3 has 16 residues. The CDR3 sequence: CASSLTGSSSGNTIYF. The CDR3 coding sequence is TGTGCCAGCAGCTTAACAGGGTCGAGCTCTGGAAACACCATATATTTT.

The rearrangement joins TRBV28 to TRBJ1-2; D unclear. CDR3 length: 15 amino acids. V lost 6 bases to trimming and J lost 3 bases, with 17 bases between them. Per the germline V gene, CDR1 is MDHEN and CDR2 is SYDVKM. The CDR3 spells CASRWGVGVDYGYTF. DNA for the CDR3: TGTGCCAGCAGATGGGGTGTGGGAGTGGACTATGGCTACACCTTC.

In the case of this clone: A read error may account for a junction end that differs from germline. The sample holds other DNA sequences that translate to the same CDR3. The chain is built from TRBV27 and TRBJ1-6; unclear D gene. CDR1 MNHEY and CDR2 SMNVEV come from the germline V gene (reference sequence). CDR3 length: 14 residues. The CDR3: CASSSRFLNSPLHF. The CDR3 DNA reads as TGTGCCAGCAGTTCTCGGTTTCTTAATTCCCCCCTCCACTTT.

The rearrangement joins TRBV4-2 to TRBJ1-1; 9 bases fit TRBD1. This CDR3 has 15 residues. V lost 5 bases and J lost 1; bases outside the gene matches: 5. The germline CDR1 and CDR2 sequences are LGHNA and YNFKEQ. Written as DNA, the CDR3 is TGTGCCAGCAGCTGGGGACAGGGTGAGAACACTGAAGCTTTCTTT. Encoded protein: CASSWGQGENTEAFF.

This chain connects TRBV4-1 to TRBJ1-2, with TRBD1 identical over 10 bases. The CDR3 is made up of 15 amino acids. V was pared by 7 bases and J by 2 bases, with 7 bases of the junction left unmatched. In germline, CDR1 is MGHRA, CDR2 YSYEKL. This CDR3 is CASTGGGQGNYGYTF. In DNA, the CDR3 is TGCGCCAGCACCGGGGGGGGACAGGGGAACTATGGCTACACCTTC.

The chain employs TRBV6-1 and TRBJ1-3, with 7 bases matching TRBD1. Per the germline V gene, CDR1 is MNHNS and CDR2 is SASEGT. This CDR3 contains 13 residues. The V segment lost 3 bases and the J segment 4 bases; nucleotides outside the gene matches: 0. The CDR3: CASSEGQGNTIYF. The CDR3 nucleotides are TGTGCCAGCAGTGAGGGACAGGGAAACACCATATATTTT.

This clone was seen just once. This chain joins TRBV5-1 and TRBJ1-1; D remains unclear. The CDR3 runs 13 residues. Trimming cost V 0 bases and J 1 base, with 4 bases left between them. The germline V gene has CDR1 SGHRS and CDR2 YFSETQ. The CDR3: CASSLDQNTEAFF. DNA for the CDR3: TGCGCCAGCAGCTTGGATCAGAACACTGAAGCTTTCTTT.

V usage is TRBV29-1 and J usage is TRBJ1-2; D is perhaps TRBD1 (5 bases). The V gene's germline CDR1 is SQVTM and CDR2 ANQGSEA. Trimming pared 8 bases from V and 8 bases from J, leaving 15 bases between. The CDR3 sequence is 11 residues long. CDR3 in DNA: TGCAGCATGGAACAGGTTGGGGGCTACACCTTC. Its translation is CSMEQVGGYTF.

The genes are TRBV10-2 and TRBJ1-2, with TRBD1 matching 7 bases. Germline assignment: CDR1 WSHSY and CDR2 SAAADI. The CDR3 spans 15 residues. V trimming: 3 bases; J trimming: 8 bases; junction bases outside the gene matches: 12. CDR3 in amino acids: CASSEEGTAIFGYTF. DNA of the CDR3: TGCGCCAGCAGTGAAGAAGGGACAGCCATCTTCGGCTACACCTTC.

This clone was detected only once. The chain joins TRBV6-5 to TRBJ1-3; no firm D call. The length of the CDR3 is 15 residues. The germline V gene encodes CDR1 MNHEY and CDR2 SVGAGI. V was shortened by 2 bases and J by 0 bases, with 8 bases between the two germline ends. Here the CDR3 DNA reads TGTGCCAGCAGTTACGGCATTAACTCTGGAAACACCATATATTTT. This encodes CASSYGINSGNTIYF.

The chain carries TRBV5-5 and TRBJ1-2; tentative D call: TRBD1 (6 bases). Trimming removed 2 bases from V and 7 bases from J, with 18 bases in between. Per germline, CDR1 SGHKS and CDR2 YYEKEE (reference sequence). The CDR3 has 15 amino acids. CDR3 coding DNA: TGTGCCAGCAGCTTTGTCGGTTCAGGGGAACTTGGCTACACCTTC. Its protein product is CASSFVGSGELGYTF.

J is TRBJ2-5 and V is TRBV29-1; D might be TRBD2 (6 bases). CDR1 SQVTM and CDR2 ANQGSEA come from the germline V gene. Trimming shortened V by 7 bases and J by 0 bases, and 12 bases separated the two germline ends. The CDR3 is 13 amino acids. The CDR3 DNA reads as TGCAGCGGATCGGGAGCCTACCAAGAGACCCAGTACTTC. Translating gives CSGSGAYQETQYF.

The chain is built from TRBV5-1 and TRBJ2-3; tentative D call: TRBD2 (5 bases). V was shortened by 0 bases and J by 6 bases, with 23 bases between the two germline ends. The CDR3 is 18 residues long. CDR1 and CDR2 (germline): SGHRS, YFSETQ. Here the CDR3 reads CASSLAPSTGSWVDTQYF. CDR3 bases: TGCGCCAGCAGCTTGGCCCCCTCGACGGGGAGTTGGGTCGATACGCAGTATTTT.

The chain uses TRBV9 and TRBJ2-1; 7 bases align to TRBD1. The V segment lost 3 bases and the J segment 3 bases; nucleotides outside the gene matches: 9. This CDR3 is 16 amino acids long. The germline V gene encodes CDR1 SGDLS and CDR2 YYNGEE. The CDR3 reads CASSDGTAPLYNEQFF. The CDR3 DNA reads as TGTGCCAGCAGCGACGGGACAGCTCCGCTCTACAATGAGCAGTTCTTC.

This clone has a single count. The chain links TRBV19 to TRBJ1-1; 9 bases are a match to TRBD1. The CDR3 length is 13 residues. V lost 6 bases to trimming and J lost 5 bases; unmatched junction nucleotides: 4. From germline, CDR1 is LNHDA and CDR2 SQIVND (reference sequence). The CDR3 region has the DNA TGTGCCAGTAGCTGGACAGGGGTAACTGAAGCTTTCTTT. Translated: CASSWTGVTEAFF.

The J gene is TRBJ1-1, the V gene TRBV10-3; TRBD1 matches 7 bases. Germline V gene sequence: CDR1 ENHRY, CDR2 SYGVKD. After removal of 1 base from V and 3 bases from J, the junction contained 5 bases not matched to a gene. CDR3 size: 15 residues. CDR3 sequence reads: CAISELSGQDTEAFF. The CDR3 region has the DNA TGTGCCATCAGTGAGTTATCCGGACAGGACACTGAAGCTTTCTTT.

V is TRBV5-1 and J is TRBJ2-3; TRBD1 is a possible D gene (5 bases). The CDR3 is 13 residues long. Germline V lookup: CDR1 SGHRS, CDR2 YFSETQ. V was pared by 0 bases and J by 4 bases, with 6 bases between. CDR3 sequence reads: CASSLGGPDTQYF. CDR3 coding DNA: TGCGCCAGCAGCTTGGGGGGCCCAGATACGCAGTATTTT.

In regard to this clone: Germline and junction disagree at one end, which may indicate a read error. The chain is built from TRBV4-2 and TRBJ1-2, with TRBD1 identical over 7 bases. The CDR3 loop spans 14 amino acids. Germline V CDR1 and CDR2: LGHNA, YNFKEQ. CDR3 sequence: CANSQRGLIYGYTF. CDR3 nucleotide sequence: TGTGCCAACAGCCAAAGGGGGCTTATCTATGGCTACACCTTC.

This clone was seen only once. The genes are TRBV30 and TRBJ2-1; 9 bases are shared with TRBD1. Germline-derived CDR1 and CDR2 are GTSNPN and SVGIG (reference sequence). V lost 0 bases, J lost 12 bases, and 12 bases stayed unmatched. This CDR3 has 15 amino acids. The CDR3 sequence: CAWSVRDRATGGQFF. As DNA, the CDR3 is TGTGCCTGGAGTGTACGGGACAGGGCGACTGGGGGGCAGTTCTTC.

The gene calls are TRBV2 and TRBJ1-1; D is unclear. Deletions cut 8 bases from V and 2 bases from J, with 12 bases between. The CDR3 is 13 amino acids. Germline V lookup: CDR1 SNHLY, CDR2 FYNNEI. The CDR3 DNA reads TGTGCCAGCGGCCGATCTGAAAACACTGAAGCTTTCTTT. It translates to CASGRSENTEAFF. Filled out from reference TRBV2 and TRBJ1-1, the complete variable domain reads EPEVTQTPSHQVTQMGQEVILRCVPISNHLYFYWYRQILGQKVEFLVSFYNNEISEKSEIFDDQFSVERPDGSNFTLKIRSTKLEDSAMYFCASGRSENTEAFFGQGTRLTVV.

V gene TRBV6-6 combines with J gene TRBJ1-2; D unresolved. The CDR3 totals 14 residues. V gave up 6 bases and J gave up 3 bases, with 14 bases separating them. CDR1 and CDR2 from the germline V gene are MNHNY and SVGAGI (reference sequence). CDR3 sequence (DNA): TGTGCCAGCAGCTCTTACATCACAGACTATGGCTACACCTTC. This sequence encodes CASSSYITDYGYTF.

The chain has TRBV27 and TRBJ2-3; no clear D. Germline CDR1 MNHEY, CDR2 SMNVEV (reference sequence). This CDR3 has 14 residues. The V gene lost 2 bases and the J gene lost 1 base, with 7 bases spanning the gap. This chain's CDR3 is CASSLALGTDTQYF. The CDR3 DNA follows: TGTGCCAGCAGTTTAGCACTGGGCACAGATACGCAGTATTTT.